These T cell receptor beta chains were read from a single sample in a study of blood T cells in healthy people across ages. Using its own MiXCR run on the 5' RACE reads, TCRdb lists one record per CDR3 protein. The sample yields more than 900,000 distinct CDR3 sequences, 25% to 30% seen once. In addition, the sample was reused for a study of T cells of mothers and their children.

The sample was blood. The receptors derive from a woman between 40 and 50 years old in good health. Each CDR3 is given with its conserved first and last residue. The order of the fields is J gene, D gene, V gene, clone size, CDR3 protein, CDR3 DNA. D genes are given only for firm matches. Some rows have no size entry. The others give once, few or many, or a class for an expanded clone.

j_gene: TRBJ2-1; d_gene: -; v_gene: TRBV6-2/TRBV6-3; abundance: -; CDR3aa: CASSSPGPTTHYNEQFF; CDR3nt: TGTGCCAGCAGTTCGCCGGGACCTACGACCCATTACAATGAGCAGTTCTTC
j_gene: TRBJ2-1; d_gene: -; v_gene: TRBV5-1; abundance: many; CDR3aa: CASSDGTYNEQFF; CDR3nt: TGCGCCAGCAGCGACGGGACCTACAATGAGCAGTTCTTC
j_gene: TRBJ2-7; d_gene: -; v_gene: TRBV4-1; abundance: many; CDR3aa: CASSQDFAVFSEQYF; CDR3nt: TGCGCCAGCAGCCAAGATTTCGCAGTTTTCTCCGAGCAGTACTTC
j_gene: TRBJ1-2; d_gene: -; v_gene: TRBV12-3/TRBV12-4; abundance: -; CDR3aa: CASSGGALSGYTF; CDR3nt: TGTGCCAGCAGTGGAGGGGCTCTTTCGGGCTACACCTTC
j_gene: TRBJ2-7; d_gene: -; v_gene: TRBV6-6; abundance: many; CDR3aa: CASSYVQESYEQYF; CDR3nt: TGTGCCAGCAGTTACGTACAGGAGTCCTACGAGCAGTACTTC
j_gene: TRBJ2-3; d_gene: -; v_gene: TRBV20-1; abundance: -; CDR3aa: CSARDESSAAGRDTDTQYF; CDR3nt: TGCAGTGCTAGAGATGAGAGTAGTGCGGCGGGGAGAGACACAGATACGCAGTATTTT
j_gene: TRBJ2-1; d_gene: -; v_gene: TRBV5-6; abundance: -; CDR3aa: CASSLEQRPYNEQFF; CDR3nt: TGTGCCAGCAGCTTAGAGCAACGTCCCTACAATGAGCAGTTCTTC
j_gene: TRBJ2-7; d_gene: TRBD2; v_gene: TRBV9; abundance: few; CDR3aa: CASSAPASGDHEQYF; CDR3nt: TGTGCCAGCAGCGCCCCTGCTAGCGGGGACCACGAGCAGTACTTC
j_gene: TRBJ2-1; d_gene: -; v_gene: TRBV5-1; abundance: many; CDR3aa: CASSVDSSYNEQFF; CDR3nt: TGCGCCAGCAGCGTTGATAGCTCCTACAATGAGCAGTTCTTC
j_gene: TRBJ2-6; d_gene: TRBD2; v_gene: TRBV2; abundance: few; CDR3aa: CASSEMREGSGANVLTF; CDR3nt: TGTGCCAGCAGTGAAATGCGGGAGGGCTCTGGGGCCAACGTCCTGACTTTC
j_gene: TRBJ1-1; d_gene: TRBD1; v_gene: TRBV12-3/TRBV12-4; abundance: many; CDR3aa: CASSFPGGMNTEAFF; CDR3nt: TGTGCCAGCAGTTTTCCAGGGGGTATGAACACTGAAGCTTTCTTT
j_gene: TRBJ1-4; d_gene: -; v_gene: TRBV14; abundance: -; CDR3aa: CADRSNEKLFF; CDR3nt: TGTGCCGACAGAAGTAATGAAAAACTGTTTTTT
j_gene: TRBJ2-1; d_gene: -; v_gene: TRBV6-4; abundance: -; CDR3aa: CASSEGASSRFF; CDR3nt: TGTGCCAGCAGTGAGGGGGCTAGTTCTCGGTTCTTC
j_gene: TRBJ1-1; d_gene: TRBD1; v_gene: TRBV11-2; abundance: few; CDR3aa: CASSFQTGMNTEAFF; CDR3nt: TGTGCCAGCAGCTTTCAGACAGGGATGAACACTGAAGCTTTCTTT
j_gene: TRBJ1-1; d_gene: -; v_gene: TRBV12-3/TRBV12-4; abundance: once; CDR3aa: CASSLDWQVAAFF; CDR3nt: TGTGCCAGCAGCTTGGATTGGCAGGTAGCAGCTTTCTTT
j_gene: TRBJ2-5; d_gene: -; v_gene: TRBV24-1; abundance: -; CDR3aa: CATSVLSHSDNNEQYF; CDR3nt: TGTGCCACCAGTGTTCTCTCCCACTCTGATAACAATGAGCAGTACTTC
j_gene: TRBJ2-1; d_gene: -; v_gene: TRBV4-2; abundance: -; CDR3aa: CASSRWSGAGYNEQFF; CDR3nt: TGTGCCAGCAGCCGCTGGTCAGGGGCCGGCTACAATGAGCAGTTCTTC